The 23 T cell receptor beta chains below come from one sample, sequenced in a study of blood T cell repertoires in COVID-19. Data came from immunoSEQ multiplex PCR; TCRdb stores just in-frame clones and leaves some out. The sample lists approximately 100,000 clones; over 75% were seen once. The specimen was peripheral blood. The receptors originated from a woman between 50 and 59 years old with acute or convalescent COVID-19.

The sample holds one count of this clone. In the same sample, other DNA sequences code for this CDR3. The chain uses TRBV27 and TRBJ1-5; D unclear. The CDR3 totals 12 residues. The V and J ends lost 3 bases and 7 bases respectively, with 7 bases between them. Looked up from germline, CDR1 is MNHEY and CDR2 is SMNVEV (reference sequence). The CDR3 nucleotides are TGTGCCAGCAGTTTCTCAGGACAGCCCCAGCATTTT. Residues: CASSFSGQPQHF.

CDR3 region: CASSENGQAGFF. The DNA for the CDR3 is TGTGCCAGCAGTGAGAATGGACAGGCGGGTTTCTTT. The J gene is TRBJ1-1, the V gene TRBV6-1; 7 positions agree with TRBD1. The CDR3 has 12 amino acids. V shed 3 bases, J shed 13 bases, and the junction held 8 bases outside the gene matches. Germline lookup yields CDR1 MNHNS and CDR2 SASEGT.

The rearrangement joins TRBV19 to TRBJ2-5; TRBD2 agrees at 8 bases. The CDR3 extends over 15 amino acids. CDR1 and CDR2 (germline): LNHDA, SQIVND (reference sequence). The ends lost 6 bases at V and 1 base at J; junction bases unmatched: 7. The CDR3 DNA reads TGTGCCAGTAGCCACCGGGAGGGCTTCCAAGAGACCCAGTACTTC. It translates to CASSHREGFQETQYF. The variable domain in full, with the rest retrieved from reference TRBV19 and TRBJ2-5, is DGGITQSPKYLFRKEGQNVTLSCEQNLNHDAMYWYRQDPGQGLRLIYYSQIVNDFQKGDIAEGYSVSREKKESFPLTVTSAQKNPTAFYLCASSHREGFQETQYFGPGTRLLVL.

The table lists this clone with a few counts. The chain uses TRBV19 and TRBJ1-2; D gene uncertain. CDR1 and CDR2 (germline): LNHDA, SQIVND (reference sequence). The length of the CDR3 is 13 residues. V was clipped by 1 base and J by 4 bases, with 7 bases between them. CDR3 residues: CASSIAPSYGYTF. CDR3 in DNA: TGTGCCAGTAGTATAGCACCGAGCTATGGCTACACCTTC.

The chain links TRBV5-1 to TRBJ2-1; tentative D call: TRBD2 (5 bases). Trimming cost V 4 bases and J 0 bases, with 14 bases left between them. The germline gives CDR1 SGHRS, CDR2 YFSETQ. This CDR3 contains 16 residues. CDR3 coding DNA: TGCGCCAGCAGCATAACTCCGGGGAGCTCCTACAATGAGCAGTTCTTC. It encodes CASSITPGSSYNEQFF.

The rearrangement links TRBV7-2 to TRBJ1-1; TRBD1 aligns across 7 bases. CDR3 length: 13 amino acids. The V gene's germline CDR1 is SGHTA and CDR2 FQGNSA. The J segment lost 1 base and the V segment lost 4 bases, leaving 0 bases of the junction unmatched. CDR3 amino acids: CASSYRGNTEAFF. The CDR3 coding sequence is TGTGCCAGCAGCTACAGGGGGAACACTGAAGCTTTCTTT.

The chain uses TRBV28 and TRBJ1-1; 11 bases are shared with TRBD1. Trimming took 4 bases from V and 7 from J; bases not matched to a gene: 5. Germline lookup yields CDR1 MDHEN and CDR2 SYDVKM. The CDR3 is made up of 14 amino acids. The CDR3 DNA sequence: TGTGCCAGCAGTTCCCCGGGACAGGGGGGTGAAGCTTTCTTT. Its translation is CASSSPGQGGEAFF.

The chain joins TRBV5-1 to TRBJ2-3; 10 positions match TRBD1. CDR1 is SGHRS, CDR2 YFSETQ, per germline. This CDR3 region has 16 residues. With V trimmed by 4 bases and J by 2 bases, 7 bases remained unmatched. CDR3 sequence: CASSAIGTGVTDTQYF. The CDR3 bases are TGCGCCAGCAGCGCCATCGGGACAGGGGTCACAGATACGCAGTATTTT.

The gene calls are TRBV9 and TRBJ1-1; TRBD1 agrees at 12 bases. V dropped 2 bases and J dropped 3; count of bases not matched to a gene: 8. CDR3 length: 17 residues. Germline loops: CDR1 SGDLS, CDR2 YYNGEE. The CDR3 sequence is CASSVGTGGAGYTEAFF. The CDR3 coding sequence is TGTGCCAGCAGCGTCGGGACAGGGGGCGCTGGGTACACTGAAGCTTTCTTT. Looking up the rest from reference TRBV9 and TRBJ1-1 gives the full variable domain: DSGVTQTPKHLITATGQRVTLRCSPRSGDLSVYWYQQSLDQGLQFLIQYYNGEERAKGNILERFSAQQFPDLHSELNLSSLELGDSALYFCASSVGTGGAGYTEAFFGQGTRLTVV.

Written as DNA, the CDR3 is TGCGCCAGCAGCCAAGATCAGGAGCGGGGGTACAATGAGCAGTTCTTC. Its translation: CASSQDQERGYNEQFF. The chain uses TRBV4-1 and TRBJ2-1; 8 bases align to TRBD2. The CDR3 spans 16 residues. Germline CDR1 and CDR2: MGHRA and YSYEKL. The junction had 5 bases not matched to a gene; V was cut back by 0 bases and J by 4 bases.

In nucleotides, the CDR3 is TGTGCCAGTACTGCGGGACTAGCGGGGGGGATTTACAATGAGCAGTTCTTC. Amino acids: CASTAGLAGGIYNEQFF. The rearrangement uses TRBV19 and TRBJ2-1, with TRBD2 matching over 16 bases. CDR3 size: 17 residues. Germline loops: CDR1 LNHDA, CDR2 SQIVND (reference sequence). Germline trimming cut 7 bases from V and 4 bases from J; bases unmatched to any gene: 7.

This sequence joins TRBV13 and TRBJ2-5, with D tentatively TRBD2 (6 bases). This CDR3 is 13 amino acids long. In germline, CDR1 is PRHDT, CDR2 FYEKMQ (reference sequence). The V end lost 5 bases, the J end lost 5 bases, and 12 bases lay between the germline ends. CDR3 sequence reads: CASSLGLTETQYF. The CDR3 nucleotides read TGTGCCAGCAGCCTGGGACTTACGGAGACCCAGTACTTC.

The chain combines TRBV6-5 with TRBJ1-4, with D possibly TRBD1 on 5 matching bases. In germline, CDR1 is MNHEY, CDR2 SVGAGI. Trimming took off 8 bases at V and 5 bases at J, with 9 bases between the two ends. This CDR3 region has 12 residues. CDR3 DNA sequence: TGTGCCAGCGGGGGGATCAATGAAAAACTGTTTTTT. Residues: CASGGINEKLFF.

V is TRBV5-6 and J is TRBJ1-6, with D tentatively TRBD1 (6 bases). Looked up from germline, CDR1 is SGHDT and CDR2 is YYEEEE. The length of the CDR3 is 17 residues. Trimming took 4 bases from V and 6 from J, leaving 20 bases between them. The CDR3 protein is CASSPAGDRSLNSPLHF. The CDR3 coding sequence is TGTGCCAGCAGCCCCGCCGGAGACAGGAGTCTTAATTCACCCCTCCACTTT.

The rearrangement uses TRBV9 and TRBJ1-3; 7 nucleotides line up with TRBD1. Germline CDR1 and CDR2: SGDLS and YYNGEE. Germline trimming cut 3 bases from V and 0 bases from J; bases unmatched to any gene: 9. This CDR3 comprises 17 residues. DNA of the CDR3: TGTGCCAGCAGCGAGGCCCGGGACAGTGACTCTGGAAACACCATATATTTT. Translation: CASSEARDSDSGNTIYF.

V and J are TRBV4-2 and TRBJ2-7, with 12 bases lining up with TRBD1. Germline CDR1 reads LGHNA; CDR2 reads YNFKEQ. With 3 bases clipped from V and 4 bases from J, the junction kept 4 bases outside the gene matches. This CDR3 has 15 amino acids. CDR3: CASSHPGQGAYEQYF. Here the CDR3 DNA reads TGTGCCAGCAGCCACCCGGGACAGGGGGCATACGAGCAGTACTTC.

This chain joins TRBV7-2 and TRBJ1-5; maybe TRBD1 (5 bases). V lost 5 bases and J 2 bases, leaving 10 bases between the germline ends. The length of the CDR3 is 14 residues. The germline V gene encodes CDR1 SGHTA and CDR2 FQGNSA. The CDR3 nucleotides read TGTGCCAGCAGCCGGGACTTTGGCAATCAGCCCCAGCATTTT. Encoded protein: CASSRDFGNQPQHF. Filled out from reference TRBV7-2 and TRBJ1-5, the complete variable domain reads GAGVSQSPSNKVTEKGKDVELRCDPISGHTALYWYRQSLGQGLEFLIYFQGNSAPDKSGLPSDRFSAERTGGSVSTLTIQRTQQEDSAVYLCASSRDFGNQPQHFGDGTRLSIL.

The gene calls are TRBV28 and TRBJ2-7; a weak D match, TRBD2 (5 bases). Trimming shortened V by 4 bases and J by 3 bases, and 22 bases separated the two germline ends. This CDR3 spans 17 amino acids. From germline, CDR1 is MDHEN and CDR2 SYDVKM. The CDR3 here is CASSWSASGVYHYEQYF. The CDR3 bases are TGTGCCAGCAGTTGGTCGGCTTCCGGGGTCTACCACTACGAGCAGTACTTC.

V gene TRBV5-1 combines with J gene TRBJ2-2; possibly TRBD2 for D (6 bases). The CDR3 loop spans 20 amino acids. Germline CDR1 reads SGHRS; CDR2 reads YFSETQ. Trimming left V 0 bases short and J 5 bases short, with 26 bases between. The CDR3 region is CASSLVTQEGSGRRTGELFF. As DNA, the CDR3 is TGCGCCAGCAGCTTGGTAACCCAGGAGGGCTCCGGCCGTAGGACCGGGGAGCTGTTTTTT. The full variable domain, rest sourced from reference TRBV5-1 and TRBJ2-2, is KAGVTQTPRYLIKTRGQQVTLSCSPISGHRSVSWYQQTPGQGLQFLFEYFSETQRNKGNFPGRFSGRQFSNSRSEMNVSTLELGDSALYLCASSLVTQEGSGRRTGELFFGEGSRLTVL.

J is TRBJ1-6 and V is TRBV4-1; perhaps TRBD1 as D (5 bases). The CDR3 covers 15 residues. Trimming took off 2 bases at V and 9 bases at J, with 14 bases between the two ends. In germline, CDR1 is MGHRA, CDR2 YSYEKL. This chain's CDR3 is CASSQLDKDGSPLHF. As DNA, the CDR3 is TGCGCCAGCAGCCAACTGGACAAAGACGGTTCACCCCTCCACTTT.

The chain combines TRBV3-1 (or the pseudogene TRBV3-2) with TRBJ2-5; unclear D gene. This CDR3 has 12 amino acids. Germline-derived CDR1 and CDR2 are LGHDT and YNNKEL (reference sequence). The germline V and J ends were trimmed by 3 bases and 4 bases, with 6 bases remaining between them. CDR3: CASSHFRETQYF. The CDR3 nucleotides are TGTGCCAGCAGCCATTTTCGAGAGACCCAGTACTTC.

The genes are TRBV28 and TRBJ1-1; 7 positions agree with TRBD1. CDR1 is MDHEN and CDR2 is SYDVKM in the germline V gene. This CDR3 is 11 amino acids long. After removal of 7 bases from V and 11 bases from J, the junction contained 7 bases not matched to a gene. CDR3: CASTTGQRAFF. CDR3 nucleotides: TGTGCCAGCACCACGGGACAGCGGGCTTTCTTT.

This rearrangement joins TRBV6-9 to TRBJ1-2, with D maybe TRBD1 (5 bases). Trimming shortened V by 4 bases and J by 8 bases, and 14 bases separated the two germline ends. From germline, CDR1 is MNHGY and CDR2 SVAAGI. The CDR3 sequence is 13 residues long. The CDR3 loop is CASSSWEGSGYTF. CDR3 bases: TGTGCCAGCAGTTCATGGGAGGGGAGCGGCTACACCTTC.